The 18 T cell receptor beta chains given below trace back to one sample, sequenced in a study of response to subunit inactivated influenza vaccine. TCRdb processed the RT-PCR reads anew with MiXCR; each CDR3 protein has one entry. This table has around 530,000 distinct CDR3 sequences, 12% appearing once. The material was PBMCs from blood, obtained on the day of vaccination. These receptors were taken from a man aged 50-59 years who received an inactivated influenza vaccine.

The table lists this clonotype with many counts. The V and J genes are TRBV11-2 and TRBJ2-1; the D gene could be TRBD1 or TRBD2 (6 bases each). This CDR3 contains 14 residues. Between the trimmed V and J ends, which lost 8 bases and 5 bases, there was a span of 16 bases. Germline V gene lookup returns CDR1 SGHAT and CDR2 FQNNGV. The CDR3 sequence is CASGEDRIDNEQFF. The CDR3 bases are TGTGCCAGCGGGGAGGACAGAATTGACAATGAGCAGTTCTTC.

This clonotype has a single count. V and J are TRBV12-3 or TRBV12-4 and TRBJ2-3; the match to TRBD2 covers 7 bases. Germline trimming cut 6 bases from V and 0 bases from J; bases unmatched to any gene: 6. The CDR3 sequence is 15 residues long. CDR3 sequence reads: CASRSLATSTDTQYF. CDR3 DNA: TGTGCCAGCAGGTCACTAGCGACTAGCACAGATACGCAGTATTTT.

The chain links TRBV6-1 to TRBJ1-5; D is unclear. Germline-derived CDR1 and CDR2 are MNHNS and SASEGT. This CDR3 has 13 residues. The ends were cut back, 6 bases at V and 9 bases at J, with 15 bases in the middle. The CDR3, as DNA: TGTGCCAGCAGCTTCGACCAGATCGGGCCCCAGCATTTT. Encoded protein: CASSFDQIGPQHF.

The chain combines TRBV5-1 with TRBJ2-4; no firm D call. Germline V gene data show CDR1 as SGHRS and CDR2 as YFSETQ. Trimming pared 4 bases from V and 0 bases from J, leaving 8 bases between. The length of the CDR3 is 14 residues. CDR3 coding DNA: TGCGCCAGCAGCGAGAACATAGCCAAAAACATTCAGTACTTC. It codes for CASSENIAKNIQYF.

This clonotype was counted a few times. The chain's CDR3 is CASSLTSGSGYTF. CDR3 DNA: TGTGCCAGCAGTTTAACGTCAGGGAGCGGCTACACCTTC. The chain is built from TRBV27 and TRBJ1-2; D may be TRBD1 (5 bases). V was clipped by 2 bases and J by 8 bases, with 12 bases between them. Per germline, CDR1 MNHEY and CDR2 SMNVEV (reference sequence). CDR3 length: 13 residues.

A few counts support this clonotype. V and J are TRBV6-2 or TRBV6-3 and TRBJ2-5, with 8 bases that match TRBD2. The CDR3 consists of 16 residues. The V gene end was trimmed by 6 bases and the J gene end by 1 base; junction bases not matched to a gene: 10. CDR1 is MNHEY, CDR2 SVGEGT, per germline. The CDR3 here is CASSNGLAIIQETQYF. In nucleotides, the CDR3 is TGTGCCAGCAGCAACGGACTAGCTATTATCCAAGAGACCCAGTACTTC.

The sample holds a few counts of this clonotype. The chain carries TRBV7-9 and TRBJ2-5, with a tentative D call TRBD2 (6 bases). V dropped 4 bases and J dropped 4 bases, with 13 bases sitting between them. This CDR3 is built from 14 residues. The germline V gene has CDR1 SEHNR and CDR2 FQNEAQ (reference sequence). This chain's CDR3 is CASSSRTIAETQYF. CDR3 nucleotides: TGTGCCAGCAGCTCGAGGACTATCGCAGAGACCCAGTACTTC.

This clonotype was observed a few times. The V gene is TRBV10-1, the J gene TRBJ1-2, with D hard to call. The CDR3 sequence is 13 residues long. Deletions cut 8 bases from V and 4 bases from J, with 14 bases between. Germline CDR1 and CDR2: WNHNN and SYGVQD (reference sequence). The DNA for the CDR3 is TGCGCCAGCTCATCTTATGTTTCCTATGGCTACACCTTC. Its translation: CASSSYVSYGYTF.

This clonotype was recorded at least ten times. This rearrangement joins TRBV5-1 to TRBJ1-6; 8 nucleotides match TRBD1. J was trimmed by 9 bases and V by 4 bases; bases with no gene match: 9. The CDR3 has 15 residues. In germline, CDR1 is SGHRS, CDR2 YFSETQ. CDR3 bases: TGCGCCAGCAGCGTAGGACAGGGACTTACTTCACCCCTCCACTTT. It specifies CASSVGQGLTSPLHF.

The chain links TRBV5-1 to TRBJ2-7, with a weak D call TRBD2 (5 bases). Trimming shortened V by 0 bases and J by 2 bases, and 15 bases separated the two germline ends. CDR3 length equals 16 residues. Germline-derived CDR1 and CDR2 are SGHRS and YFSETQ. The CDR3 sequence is CASSLAGQSGAYEQYF. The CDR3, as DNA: TGCGCCAGCAGCTTGGCGGGTCAGAGCGGCGCCTACGAGCAGTACTTC.

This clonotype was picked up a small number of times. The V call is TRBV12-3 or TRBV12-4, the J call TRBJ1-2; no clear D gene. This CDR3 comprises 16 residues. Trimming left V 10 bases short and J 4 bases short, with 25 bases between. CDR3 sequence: CATRRHRVTGGYGYTF. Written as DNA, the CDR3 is TGTGCCACCAGACGTCATCGAGTCACGGGAGGCTATGGCTACACCTTC.

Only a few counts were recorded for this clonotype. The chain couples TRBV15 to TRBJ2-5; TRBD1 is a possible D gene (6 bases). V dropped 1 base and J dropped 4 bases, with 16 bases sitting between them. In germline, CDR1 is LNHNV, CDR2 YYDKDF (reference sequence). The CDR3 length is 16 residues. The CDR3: CATSRALRGGGETQYF. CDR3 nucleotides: TGTGCCACCAGCAGAGCCCTCAGAGGGGGTGGAGAGACCCAGTACTTC.

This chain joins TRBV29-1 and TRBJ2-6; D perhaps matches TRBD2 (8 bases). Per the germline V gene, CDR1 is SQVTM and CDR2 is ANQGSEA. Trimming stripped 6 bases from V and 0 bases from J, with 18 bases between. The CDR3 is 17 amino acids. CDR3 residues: CSVISGDRGSGANVLTF. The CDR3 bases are TGCAGCGTCATTAGCGGGGACAGAGGCTCTGGGGCCAACGTCCTGACTTTC.

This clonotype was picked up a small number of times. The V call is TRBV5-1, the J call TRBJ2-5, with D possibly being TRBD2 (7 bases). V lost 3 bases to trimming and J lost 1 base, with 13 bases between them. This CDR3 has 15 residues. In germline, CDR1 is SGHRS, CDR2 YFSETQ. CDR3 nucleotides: TGCGCCAGCAGCTCTCCCGGGGGGCGCCAAGAGACCCAGTACTTC. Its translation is CASSSPGGRQETQYF.

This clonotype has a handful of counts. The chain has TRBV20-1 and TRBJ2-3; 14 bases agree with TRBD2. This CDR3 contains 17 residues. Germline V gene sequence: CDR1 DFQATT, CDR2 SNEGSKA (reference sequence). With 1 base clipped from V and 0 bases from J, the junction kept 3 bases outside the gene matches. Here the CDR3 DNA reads TGCAGTGCTAGAGCAGGACTAGCGGGAGGCAGCACAGATACGCAGTATTTT. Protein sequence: CSARAGLAGGSTDTQYF.

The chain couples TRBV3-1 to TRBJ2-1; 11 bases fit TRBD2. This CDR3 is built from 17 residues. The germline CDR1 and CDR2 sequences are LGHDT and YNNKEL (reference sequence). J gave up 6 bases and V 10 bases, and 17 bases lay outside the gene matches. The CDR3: CATSQDSSGRAINEQFF. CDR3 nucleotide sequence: TGTGCCACCTCCCAAGATAGTAGCGGGAGGGCCATCAATGAGCAGTTCTTC.

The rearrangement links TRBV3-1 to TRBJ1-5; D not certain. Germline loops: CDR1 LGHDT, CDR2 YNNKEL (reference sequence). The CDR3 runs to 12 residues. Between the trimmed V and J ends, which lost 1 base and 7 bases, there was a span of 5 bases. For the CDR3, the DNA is TGTGCCAGCAGCCAAGCCGGCCAGCCCCAGCATTTT. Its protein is CASSQAGQPQHF.

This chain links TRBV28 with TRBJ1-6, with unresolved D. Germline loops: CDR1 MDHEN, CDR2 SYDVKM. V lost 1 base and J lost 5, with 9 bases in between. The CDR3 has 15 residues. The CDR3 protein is CASSLSAGNNSPLHF. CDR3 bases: TGTGCCAGCAGTTTATCCGCTGGGAATAATTCACCCCTCCACTTT.